This T cell receptor beta chain was identified during a study of OX40 agonist ivuxolimab in advanced cancers. On the study more broadly: Patients were dosed intravenously with ivuxolimab at 0.01 to 10 mg/kg every 2 weeks.

With V trimmed by 7 bases and J by 3 bases, 4 bases remained unmatched. CDR3 length equals 13 residues. Germline CDR1 ENHRY, CDR2 SYGVKD. The protocol was immunoSEQ multiplex PCR, while the TCRdb copy is restricted to in-frame clones and leaves out a portion. Altogether about 73,000 clones are present, about 86% being singletons, with the ten largest covering 2.5% to 3.5%. This sequence joins TRBV10-3 and TRBJ1-1; 8 bases match TRBD1. The source material was CD4+ or CD8+ T cells sorted from blood, sampled in a trial of the OX40 agonist ivuxolimab. This TCR derives from an adult with an advanced solid tumor such as melanoma, head and neck, liver or kidney cancer. The CDR3 DNA reads as TGTGCCATCACCTCGACAGGGGACACTGAAGCTTTCTTT. Its translation: CAITSTGDTEAFF.